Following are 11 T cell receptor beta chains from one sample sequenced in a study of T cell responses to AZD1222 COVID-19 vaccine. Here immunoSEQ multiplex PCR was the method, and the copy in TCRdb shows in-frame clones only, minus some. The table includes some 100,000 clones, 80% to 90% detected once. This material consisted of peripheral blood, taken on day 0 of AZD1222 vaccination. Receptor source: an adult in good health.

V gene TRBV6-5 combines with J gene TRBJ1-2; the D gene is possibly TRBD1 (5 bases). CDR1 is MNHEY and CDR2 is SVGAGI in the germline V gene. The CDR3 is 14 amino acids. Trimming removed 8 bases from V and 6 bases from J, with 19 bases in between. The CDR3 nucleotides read TGTGCCAGCTTAGCCTCGCCTGGGGGTCATGGCTACACCTTC. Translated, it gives CASLASPGGHGYTF.

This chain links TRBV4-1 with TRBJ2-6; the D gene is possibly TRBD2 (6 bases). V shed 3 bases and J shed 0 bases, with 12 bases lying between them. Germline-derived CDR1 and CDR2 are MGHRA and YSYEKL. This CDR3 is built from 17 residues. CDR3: CASSQEFGSSGANVLTF. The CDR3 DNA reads TGCGCCAGCAGCCAGGAGTTCGGGAGCTCTGGGGCCAACGTCCTGACTTTC.

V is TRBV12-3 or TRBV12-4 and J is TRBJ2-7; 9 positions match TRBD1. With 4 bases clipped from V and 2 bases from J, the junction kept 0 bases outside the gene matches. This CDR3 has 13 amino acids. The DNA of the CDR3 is TGTGCCAGCAGTTGGGACAGGGCCTACGAGCAGTACTTC. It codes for CASSWDRAYEQYF.

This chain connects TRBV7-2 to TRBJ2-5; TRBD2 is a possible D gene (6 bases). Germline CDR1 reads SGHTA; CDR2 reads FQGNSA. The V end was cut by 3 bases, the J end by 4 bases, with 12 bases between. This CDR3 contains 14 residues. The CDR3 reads CASSLSGQGETQYF. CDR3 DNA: TGTGCCAGCAGCTTGAGCGGGCAGGGAGAGACCCAGTACTTC.

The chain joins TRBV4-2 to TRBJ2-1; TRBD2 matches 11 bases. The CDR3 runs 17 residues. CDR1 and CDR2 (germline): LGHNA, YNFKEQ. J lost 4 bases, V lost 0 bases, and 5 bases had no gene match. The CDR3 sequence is CASSQDPTSGAYNEQFF. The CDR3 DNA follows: TGTGCCAGCAGCCAAGATCCGACTAGCGGGGCGTACAATGAGCAGTTCTTC.

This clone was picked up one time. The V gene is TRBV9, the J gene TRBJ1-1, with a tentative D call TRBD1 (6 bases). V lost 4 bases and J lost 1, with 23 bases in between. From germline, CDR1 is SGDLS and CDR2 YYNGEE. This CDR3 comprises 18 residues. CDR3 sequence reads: CASSPLDSHLRPNTEAFF. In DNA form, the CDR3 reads TGTGCCAGCAGCCCCCTGGACAGCCACCTTAGGCCGAACACTGAAGCTTTCTTT.

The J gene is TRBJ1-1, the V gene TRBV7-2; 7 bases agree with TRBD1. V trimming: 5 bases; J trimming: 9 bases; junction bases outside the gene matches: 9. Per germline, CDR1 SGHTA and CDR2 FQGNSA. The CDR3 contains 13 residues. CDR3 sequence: CASSIQGREKAFF. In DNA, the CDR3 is TGTGCCAGCAGCATACAGGGGAGAGAGAAAGCTTTCTTT.

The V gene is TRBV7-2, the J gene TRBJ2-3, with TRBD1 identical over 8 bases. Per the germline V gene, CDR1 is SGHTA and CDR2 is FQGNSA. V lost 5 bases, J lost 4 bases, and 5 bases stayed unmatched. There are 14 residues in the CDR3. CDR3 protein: CASSPSGGADTQYF. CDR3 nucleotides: TGTGCCAGCAGCCCCTCAGGGGGCGCAGATACGCAGTATTTT.

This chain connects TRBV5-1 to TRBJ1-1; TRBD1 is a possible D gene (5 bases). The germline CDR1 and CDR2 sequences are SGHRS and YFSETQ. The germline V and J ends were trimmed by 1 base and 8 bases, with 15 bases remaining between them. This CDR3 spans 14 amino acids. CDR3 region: CASSLPLDGDEAFF. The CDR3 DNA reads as TGCGCCAGCAGCTTGCCCCTGGACGGGGACGAAGCTTTCTTT. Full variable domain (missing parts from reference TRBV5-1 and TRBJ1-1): KAGVTQTPRYLIKTRGQQVTLSCSPISGHRSVSWYQQTPGQGLQFLFEYFSETQRNKGNFPGRFSGRQFSNSRSEMNVSTLELGDSALYLCASSLPLDGDEAFFGQGTRLTVV.

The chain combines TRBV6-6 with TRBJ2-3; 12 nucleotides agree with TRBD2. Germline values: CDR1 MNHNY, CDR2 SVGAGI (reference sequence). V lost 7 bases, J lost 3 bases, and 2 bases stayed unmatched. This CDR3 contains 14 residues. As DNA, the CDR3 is TGTGCCAGCAAGACTAGCGGGGGAACAGATACGCAGTATTTT. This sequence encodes CASKTSGGTDTQYF.

This chain's CDR3 is CASRDNPIDLYTF. CDR3 DNA: TGTGCCAGCAGGGACAACCCTATCGATCTCTACACCTTC. The chain joins TRBV6-5 to TRBJ1-2; possibly TRBD1 for D (5 bases). Trimming shortened V by 6 bases and J by 10 bases, and 18 bases separated the two germline ends. The CDR3 sequence is 13 residues long. Germline V gives CDR1 MNHEY, CDR2 SVGAGI.